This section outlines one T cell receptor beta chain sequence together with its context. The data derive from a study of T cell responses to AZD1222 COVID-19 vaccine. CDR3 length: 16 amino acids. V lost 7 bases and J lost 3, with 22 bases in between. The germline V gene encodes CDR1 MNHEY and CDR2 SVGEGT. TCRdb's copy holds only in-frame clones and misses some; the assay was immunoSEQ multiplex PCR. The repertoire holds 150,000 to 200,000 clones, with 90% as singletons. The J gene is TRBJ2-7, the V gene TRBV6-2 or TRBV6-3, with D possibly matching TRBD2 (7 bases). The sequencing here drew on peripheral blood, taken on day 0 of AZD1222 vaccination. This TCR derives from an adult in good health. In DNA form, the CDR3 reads TGTGCCAGCAACCCCGGACTGTTCGGGGGGCGCTACGAGCAGTACTTC. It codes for CASNPGLFGGRYEQYF.